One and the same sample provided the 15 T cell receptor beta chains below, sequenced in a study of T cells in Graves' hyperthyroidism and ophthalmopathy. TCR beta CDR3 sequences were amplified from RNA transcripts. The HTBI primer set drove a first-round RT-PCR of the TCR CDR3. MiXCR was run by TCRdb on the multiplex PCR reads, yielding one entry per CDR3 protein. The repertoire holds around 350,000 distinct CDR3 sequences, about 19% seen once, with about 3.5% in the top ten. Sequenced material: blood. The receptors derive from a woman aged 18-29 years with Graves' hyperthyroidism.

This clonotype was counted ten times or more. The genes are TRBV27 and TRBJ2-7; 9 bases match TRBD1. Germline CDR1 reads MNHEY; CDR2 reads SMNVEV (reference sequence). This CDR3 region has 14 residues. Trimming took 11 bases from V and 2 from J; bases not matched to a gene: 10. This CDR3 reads CAGVKRTGAYEQYF. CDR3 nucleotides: TGTGCCGGAGTAAAAAGGACAGGGGCCTACGAGCAGTACTTC.

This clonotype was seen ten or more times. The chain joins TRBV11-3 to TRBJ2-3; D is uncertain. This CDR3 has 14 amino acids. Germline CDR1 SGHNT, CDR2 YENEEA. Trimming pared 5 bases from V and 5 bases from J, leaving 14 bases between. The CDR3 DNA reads TGTGCCAGCAGCCCACCACCGGCCGGAGATACGCAGTATTTT. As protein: CASSPPPAGDTQYF.

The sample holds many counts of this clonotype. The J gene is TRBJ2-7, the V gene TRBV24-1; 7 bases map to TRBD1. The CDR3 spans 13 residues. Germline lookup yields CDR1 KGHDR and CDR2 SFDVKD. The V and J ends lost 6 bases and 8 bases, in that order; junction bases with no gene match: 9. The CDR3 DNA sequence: TGTGCCACCAGTCAGGGACAGCCCTTTCAGCAGTACTTC. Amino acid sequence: CATSQGQPFQQYF.

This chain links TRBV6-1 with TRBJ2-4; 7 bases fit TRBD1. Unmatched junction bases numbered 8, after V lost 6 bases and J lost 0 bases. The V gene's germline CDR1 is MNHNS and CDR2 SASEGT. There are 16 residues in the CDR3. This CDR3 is CASRQTGSRAKNIQYF. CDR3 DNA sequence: TGTGCCAGCAGACAGACAGGGTCACGAGCCAAAAACATTCAGTACTTC.

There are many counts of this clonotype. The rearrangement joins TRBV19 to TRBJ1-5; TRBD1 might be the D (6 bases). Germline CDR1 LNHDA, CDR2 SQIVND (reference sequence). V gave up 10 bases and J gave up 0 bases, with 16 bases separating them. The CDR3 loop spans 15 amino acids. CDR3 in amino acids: CATRRGDLSNQPQHF. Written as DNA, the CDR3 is TGTGCCACCCGCAGGGGAGATCTTAGCAATCAGCCCCAGCATTTT.

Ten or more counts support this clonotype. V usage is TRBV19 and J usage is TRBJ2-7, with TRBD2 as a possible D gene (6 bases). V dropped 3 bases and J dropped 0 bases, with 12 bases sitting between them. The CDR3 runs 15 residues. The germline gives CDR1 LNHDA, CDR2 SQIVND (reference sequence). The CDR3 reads CASSMVPGLSYEQYF. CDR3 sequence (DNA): TGTGCCAGTAGTATGGTCCCGGGACTCTCCTACGAGCAGTACTTC.

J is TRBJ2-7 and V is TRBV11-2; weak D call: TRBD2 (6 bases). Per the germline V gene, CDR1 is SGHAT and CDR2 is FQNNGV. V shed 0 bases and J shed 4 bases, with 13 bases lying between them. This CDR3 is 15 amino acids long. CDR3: CASSLDPAGGYEQYF. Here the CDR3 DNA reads TGTGCCAGCAGCTTAGACCCAGCGGGTGGTTACGAGCAGTACTTC.

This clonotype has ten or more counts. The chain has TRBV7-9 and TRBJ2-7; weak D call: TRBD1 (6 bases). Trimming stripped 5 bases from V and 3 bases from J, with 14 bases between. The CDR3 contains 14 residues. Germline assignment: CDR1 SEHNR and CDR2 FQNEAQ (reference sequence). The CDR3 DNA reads TGTGCCAGCAGCCAGGGGTCAGGGAGCTACGAGCAGTACTTC. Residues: CASSQGSGSYEQYF.

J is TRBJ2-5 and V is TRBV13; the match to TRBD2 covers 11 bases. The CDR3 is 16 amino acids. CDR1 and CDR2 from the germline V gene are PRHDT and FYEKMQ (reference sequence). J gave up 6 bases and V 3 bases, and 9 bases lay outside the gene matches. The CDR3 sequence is CASSFLAGGPSKTQYF. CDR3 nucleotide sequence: TGTGCCAGCAGCTTCTTAGCGGGAGGGCCGAGTAAGACCCAGTACTTC.

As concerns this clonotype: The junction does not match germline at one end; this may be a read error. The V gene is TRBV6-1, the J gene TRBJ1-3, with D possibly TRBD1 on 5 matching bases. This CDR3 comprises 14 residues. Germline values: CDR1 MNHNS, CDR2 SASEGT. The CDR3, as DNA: TGTGCCAGCGGTGACGGGGCCTCTGGAAACACCATATATTTT. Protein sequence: CASGDGASGNTIYF.

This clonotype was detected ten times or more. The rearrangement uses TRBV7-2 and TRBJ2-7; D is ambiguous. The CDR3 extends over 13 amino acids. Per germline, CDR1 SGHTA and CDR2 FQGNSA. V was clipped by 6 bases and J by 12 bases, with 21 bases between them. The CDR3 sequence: CASRPQRRSAPYF. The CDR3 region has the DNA TGTGCCAGCAGACCCCAGAGACGGTCCGCCCCGTACTTC.

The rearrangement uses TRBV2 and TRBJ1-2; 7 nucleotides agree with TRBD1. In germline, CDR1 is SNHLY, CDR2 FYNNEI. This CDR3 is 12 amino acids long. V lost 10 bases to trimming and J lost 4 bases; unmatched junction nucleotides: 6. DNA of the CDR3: TGTGCCACCCAGGGGGGTTTCTATGGCTACACCTTC. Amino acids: CATQGGFYGYTF.

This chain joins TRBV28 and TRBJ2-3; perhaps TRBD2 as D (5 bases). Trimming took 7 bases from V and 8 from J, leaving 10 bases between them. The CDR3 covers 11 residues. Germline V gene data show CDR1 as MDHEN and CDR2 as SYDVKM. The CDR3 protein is CASMLRGTQYF. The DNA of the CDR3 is TGTGCCAGCATGCTCCGGGGTACGCAGTATTTT.

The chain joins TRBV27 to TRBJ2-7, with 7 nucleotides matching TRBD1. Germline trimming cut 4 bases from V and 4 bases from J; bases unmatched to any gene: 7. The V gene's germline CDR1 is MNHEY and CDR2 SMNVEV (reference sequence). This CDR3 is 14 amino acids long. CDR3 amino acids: CASSSTDRLYEQYF. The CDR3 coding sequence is TGTGCCAGCAGTTCTACGGACAGGTTGTACGAGCAGTACTTC.

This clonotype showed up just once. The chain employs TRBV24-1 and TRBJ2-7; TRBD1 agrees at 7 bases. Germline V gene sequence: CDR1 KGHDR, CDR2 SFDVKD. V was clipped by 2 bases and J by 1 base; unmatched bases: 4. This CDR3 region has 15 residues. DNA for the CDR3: TGTGCCACCAGTGATTCGGGACAGCCATCCTACGAGCAGTACTTC. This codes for CATSDSGQPSYEQYF.